This T cell receptor (beta chain) was retrieved from a study of T cell clusters in autoimmune cytopenias. Study conclusions and caveats: Active autoimmune hepatitis patients had about 3-fold fewer exclusive TRB clusters than healthy donors.

Considering frequency, this clonotype is medium-sized. The antigen remains unidentified. TRB was amplified by touch-down multiplex PCR, primer pools A and B combined. TCRdb reprocessed the multiplex PCR reads, with one entry per CDR3 protein and no DNA. Across roughly 6,100 distinct CDR3 sequences, the top ten clones capture around two fifths of the sample. This CDR3 region has 13 residues. Germline V gene sequence: CDR1 MNHEY, CDR2 SVGEGT. Some 40,000 genome equivalents of blood DNA were amplified for TRB. Separately, the same data were catalogued under a study of T cell repertoires in aging, cancer and after chemotherapy. That paper adds: Clear clonal overlap appeared across healthy donor samples taken over several months to years. In healthy donors, age-related TCR diversity loss mainly reflected lost richness. These repertoire data do not allow conclusions about immunological memory after chemotherapy.

This TCR was recovered from a human donor in good health. Specimen: peripheral blood. J is TRBJ2-5 and V is TRBV6-2 or TRBV6-3. The chain's CDR3 is CASSYRDQETQYF.